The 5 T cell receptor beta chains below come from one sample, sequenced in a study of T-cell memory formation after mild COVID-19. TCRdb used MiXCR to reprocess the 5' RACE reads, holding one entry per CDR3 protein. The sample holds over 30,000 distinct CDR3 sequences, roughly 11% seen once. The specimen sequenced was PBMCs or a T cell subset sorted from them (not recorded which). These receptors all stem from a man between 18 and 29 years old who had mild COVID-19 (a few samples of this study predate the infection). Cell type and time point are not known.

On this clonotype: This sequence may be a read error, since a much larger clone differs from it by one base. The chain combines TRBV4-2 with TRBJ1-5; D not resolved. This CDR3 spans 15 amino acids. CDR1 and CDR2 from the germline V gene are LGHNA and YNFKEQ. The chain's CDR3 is CASSQDGQFNQPKHF. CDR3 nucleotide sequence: TGTGCCAGCAGCCAAGATGGGCAGTTCAATCAGCCCAAGCATTTT.

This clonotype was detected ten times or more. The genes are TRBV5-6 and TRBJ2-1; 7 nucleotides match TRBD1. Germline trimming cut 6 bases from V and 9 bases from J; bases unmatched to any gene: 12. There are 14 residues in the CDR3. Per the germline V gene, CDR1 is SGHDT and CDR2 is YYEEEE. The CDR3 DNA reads TGTGCCAGCATAGGGACAGCCGGTAGGGGTGAGCAGTTCTTC. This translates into CASIGTAGRGEQFF.

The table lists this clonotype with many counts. CDR3 nucleotides: TGCGCCAGCAGCTTGGACACTAAACTCTACAGGTTCCCTGGGAAGACCCAGTACTTC. It yields the protein CASSLDTKLYRFPGKTQYF. The chain is built from TRBV5-1 and TRBJ2-5; the D gene is possibly TRBD1 (5 bases). Germline V gives CDR1 SGHRS, CDR2 YFSETQ. The CDR3 sequence is 19 residues long. V was clipped by 0 bases and J by 6 bases, with 27 bases between them.

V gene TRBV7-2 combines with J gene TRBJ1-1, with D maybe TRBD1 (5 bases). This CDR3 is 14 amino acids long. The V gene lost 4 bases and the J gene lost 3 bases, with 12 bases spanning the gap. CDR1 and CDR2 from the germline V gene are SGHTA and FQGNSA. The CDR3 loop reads CASSSQGGDTEAFF. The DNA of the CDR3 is TGTGCCAGCAGCTCGCAGGGTGGGGACACTGAAGCTTTCTTT. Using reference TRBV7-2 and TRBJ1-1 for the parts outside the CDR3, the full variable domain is GAGVSQSPSNKVTEKGKDVELRCDPISGHTALYWYRQSLGQGLEFLIYFQGNSAPDKSGLPSDRFSAERTGGSVSTLTIQRTQQEDSAVYLCASSSQGGDTEAFFGQGTRLTVV.

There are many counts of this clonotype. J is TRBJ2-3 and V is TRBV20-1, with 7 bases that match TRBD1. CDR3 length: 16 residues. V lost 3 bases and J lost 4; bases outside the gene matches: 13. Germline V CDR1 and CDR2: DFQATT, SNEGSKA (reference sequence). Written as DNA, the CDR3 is TGCAGTGCTAGCGATATCGACAGGGTTATCGCAGATACGCAGTATTTT. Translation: CSASDIDRVIADTQYF.